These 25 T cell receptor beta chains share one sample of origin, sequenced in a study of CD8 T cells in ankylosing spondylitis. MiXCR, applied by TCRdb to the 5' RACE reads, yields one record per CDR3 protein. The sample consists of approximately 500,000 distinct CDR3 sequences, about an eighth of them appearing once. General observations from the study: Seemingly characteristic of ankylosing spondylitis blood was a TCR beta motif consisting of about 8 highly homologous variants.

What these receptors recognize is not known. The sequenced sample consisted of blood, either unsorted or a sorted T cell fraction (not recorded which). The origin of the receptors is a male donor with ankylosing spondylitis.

In DNA form, the CDR3 reads TGTGCCAGCAGTCCGTCCTTCCCTAGCGGATCGAACACCGGGGAGCTGTTTTTT. It specifies CASSPSFPSGSNTGELFF. The chain recombines TRBV12-3 or TRBV12-4 with TRBJ2-2, with 7 bases fitting TRBD2. The trim removed 5 bases at V and 0 bases at J, leaving 12 bases unmatched. The CDR3 extends over 18 amino acids.

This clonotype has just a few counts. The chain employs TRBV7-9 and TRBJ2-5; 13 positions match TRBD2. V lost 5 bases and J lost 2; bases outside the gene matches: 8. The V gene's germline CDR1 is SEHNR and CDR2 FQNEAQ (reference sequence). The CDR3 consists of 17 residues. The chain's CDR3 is CASSPGTSGVIQETQYF. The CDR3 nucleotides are TGTGCCAGCAGCCCCGGGACTAGCGGGGTGATACAAGAGACCCAGTACTTC.

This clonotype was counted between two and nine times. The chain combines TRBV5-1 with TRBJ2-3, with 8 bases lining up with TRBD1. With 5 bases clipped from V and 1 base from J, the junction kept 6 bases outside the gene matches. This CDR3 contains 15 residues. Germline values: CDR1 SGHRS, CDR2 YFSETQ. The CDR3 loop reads CASRAGTGRTDTQYF. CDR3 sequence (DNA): TGCGCCAGCAGGGCCGGGACAGGACGCACAGATACGCAGTATTTT.

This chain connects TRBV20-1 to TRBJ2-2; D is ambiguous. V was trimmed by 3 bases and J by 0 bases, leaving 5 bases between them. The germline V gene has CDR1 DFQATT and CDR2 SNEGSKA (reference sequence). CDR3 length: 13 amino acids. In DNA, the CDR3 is TGCAGTGCTAGCTGGGCGAACACCGGGGAGCTGTTTTTT. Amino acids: CSASWANTGELFF.

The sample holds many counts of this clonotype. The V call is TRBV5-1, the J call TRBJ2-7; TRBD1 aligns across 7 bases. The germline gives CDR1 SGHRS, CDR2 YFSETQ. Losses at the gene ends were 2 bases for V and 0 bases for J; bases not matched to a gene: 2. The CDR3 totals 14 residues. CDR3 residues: CASSFGQDSYEQYV. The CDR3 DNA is TGCGCCAGCAGCTTCGGACAGGACTCCTACGAGCAGTACGTC.

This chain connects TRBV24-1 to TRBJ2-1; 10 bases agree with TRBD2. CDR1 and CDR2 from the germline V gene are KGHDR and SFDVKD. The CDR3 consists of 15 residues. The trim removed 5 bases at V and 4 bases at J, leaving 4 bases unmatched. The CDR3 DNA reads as TGTGCCACCAGTGTTGGGACTAGCGATTACAATGAGCAGTTCTTC. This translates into CATSVGTSDYNEQFF.

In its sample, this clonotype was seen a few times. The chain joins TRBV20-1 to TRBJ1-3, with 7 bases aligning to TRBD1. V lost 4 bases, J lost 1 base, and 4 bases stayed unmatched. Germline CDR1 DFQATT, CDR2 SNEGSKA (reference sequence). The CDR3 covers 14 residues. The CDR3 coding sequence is TGCAGTGCTAACAGGGGTGGGTCTGGAAACACCATATATTTT. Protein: CSANRGGSGNTIYF.

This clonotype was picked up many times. As DNA, the CDR3 is TGTGCCAGCAGTCCAAACCGGGACAGGGGGAATGAGCAGTACTTC. As protein: CASSPNRDRGNEQYF. The chain carries TRBV27 and TRBJ2-7; 11 nucleotides align to TRBD1. Germline values: CDR1 MNHEY, CDR2 SMNVEV (reference sequence). Trimming cost V 5 bases and J 7 bases; bases outside gene matches: 10. This CDR3 has 15 residues.

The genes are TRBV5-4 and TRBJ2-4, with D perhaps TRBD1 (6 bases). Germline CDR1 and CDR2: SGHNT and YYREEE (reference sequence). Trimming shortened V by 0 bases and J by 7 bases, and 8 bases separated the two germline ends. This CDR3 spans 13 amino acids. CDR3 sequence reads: CASSLGQANIQYF. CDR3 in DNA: TGTGCCAGCAGCTTGGGACAGGCGAACATTCAGTACTTC. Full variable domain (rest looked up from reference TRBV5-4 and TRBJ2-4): ETGVTQSPTHLIKTRGQQVTLRCSSQSGHNTVSWYQQALGQGPQFIFQYYREEENGRGNFPPRFSGLQFPNYSSELNVNALELDDSALYLCASSLGQANIQYFGAGTRLSVL.

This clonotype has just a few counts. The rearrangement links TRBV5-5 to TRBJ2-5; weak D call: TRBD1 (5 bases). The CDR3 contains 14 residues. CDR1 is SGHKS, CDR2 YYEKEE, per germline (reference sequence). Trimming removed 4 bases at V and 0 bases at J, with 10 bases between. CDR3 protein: CASSMRQNQETQYF. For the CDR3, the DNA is TGTGCCAGCAGCATGAGACAGAACCAAGAGACCCAGTACTTC.

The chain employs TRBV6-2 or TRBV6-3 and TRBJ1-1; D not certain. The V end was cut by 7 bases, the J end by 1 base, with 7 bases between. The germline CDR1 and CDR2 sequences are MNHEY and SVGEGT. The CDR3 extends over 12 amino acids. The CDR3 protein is CASKDKNTEAFF. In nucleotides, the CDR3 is TGTGCCAGCAAGGATAAGAACACTGAAGCTTTCTTT.

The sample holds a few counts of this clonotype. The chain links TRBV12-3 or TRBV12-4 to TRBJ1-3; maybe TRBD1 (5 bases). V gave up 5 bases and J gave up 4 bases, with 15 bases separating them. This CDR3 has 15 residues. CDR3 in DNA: TGTGCCAGCAGTATCGGGCAGGGTCCAGGAAACACCATATATTTT. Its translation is CASSIGQGPGNTIYF.

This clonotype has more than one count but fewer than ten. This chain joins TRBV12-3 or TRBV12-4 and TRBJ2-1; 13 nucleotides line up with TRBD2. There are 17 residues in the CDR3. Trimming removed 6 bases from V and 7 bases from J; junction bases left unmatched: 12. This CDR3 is CASSRGLAGDQRNEQFF. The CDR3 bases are TGTGCCAGCAGCCGTGGACTAGCGGGAGACCAACGGAATGAGCAGTTCTTC.

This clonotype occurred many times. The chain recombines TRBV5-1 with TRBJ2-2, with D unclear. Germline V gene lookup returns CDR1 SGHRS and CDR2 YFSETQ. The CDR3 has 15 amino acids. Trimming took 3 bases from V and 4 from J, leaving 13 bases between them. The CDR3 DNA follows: TGCGCCAGCAGCTACGGATTGATGGGCACCGGGGAGCTGTTTTTT. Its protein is CASSYGLMGTGELFF.

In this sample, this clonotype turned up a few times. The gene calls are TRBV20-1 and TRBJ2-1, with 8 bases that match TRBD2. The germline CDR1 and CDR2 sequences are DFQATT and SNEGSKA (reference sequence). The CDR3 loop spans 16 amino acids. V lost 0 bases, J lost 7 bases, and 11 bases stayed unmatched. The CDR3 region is CSARDFTSGGRNEQFF. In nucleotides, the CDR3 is TGCAGTGCTAGAGACTTCACTAGCGGAGGACGAAATGAGCAGTTCTTC.

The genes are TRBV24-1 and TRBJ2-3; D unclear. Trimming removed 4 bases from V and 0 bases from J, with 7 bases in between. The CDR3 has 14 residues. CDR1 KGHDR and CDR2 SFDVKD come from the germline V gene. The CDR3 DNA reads TGTGCCACCAGTGACAGCGCGAGCACAGATACGCAGTATTTT. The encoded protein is CATSDSASTDTQYF.

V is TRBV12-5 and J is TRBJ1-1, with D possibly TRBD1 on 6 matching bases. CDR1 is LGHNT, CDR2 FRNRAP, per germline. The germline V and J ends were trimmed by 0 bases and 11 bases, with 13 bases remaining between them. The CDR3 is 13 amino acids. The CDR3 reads CASGLVIGGLAFF. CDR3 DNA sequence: TGTGCTAGTGGTTTGGTTATAGGGGGGCTCGCTTTCTTT. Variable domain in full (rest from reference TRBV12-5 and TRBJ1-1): DARVTQTPRHKVTEMGQEVTMRCQPILGHNTVFWYRQTMMQGLELLAYFRNRAPLDDSGMPKDRFSAEMPDATLATLKIQPSEPRDSAVYFCASGLVIGGLAFFGQGTRLTVV.

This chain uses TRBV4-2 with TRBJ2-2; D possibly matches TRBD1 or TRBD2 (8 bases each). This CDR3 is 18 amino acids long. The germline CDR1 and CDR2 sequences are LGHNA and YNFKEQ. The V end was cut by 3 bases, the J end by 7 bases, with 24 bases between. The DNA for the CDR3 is TGTGCCAGCAGCCAGGCCAGGGGGCTTGGGACTAGAAACGGGGAGCTGTTTTTT. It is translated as CASSQARGLGTRNGELFF.

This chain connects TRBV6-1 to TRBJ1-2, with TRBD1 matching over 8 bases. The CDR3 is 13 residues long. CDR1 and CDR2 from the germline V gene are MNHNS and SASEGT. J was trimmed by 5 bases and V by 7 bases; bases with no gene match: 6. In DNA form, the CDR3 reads TGTGCCAGCAAGGCAGGGGGCCAATATGGCTACACCTTC. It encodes CASKAGGQYGYTF.

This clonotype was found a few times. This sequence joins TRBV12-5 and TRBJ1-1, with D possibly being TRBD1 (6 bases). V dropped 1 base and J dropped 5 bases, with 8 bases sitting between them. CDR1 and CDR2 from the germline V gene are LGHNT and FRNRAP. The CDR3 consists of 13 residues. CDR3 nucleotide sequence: TGTGCTAGTGGTTTGGAGGGGGGAACTGAAGCTTTCTTT. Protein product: CASGLEGGTEAFF.

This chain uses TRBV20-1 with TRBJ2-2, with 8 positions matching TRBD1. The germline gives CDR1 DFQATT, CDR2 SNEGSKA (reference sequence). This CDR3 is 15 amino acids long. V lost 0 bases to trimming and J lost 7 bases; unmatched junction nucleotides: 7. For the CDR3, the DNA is TGCAGTGCTAGAGATCTGGGACAGGTTTACGGGGAGCTGTTTTTT. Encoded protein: CSARDLGQVYGELFF.

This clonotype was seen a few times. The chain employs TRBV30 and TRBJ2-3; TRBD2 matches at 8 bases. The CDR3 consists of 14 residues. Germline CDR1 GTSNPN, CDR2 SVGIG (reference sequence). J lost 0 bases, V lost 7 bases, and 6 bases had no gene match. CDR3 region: CALGVAGSTDTQYF. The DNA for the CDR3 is TGTGCCTTGGGAGTAGCGGGAAGCACAGATACGCAGTATTTT.

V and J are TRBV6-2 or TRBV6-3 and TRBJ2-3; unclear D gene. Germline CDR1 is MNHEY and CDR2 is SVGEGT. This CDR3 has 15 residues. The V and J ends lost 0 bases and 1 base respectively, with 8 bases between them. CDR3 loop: CASSYSGIGTDTQYF. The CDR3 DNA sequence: TGTGCCAGCAGTTACTCGGGTATAGGCACAGATACGCAGTATTTT.

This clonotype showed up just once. The CDR3 protein is CASSPRQGALNTEAFF. In DNA, the CDR3 is TGTGCCAGTAGTCCTCGACAGGGGGCGCTGAACACTGAAGCTTTCTTT. The chain recombines TRBV19 with TRBJ1-1; TRBD1 aligns across 10 bases. The V gene's germline CDR1 is LNHDA and CDR2 SQIVND (reference sequence). The CDR3 is 16 amino acids. Trimming took 5 bases from V and 0 from J; bases not matched to a gene: 6.

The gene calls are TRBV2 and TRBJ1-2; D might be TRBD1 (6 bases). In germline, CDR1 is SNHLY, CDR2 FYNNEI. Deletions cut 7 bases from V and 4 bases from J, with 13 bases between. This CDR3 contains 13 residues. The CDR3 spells CASNSGTSYGYTF. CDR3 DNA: TGTGCCAGCAACTCCGGGACAAGCTATGGCTACACCTTC.